The clone carrying this T cell receptor (beta chain) was seen more than once but under ten times. The trim removed 5 bases at V and 3 bases at J, leaving 3 bases unmatched. Germline CDR1 reads SGDLS; CDR2 reads YYNGEE. This CDR3 is 13 amino acids long. The protocol was immunoSEQ multiplex PCR, while the TCRdb copy is restricted to in-frame clones and leaves out a portion. The table has around 25,000 clones, 65% to 85% seen once. The sample originates from a study of OX40 agonist ivuxolimab in advanced cancers. This sequence joins TRBV9 and TRBJ2-3; 7 bases are a match to TRBD1. The sequence came from an adult with an advanced solid tumor such as melanoma, head and neck, liver or kidney cancer. The sample in question was CD4+ or CD8+ T cells sorted from blood, obtained in a trial of the OX40 agonist ivuxolimab. The CDR3 DNA is TGTGCCAGCAGTCAGGGGGTTACAGATACGCAGTATTTT. It codes for CASSQGVTDTQYF.